This T cell receptor (beta chain) was profiled in a study of radiotherapy plus CTLA-4 blockade in lung cancer. About the research overall: Of the patients, 15% to 20% showed objective responses and about 30% attained disease control. General study points: Reportedly, early blood T cell clone dynamics best predicted response, with interferon-beta. Peripheral blood showed expansion of tumor-derived TCR clones after radiotherapy and ipilimumab.

This clone was observed a few times. Antigen: not known. The CDR3 consists of 12 residues. Germline CDR1 is MNHNS and CDR2 is SASEGT. V was clipped by 6 bases and J by 1 base, with 6 bases between them. Sequencing was performed with immunoSEQ multiplex PCR; in TCRdb, only in-frame clones are kept and a portion is missing. This table holds about 87,000 clones, about 88% found once. The sample in question was peripheral blood, obtained from a patient treated with radiotherapy plus ipilimumab. This clonotype was obtained from a human donor with non-small cell lung cancer that progressed on radiotherapy plus ipilimumab. J is TRBJ1-1 and V is TRBV6-1, with D possibly matching TRBD1 (6 bases). CDR3 sequence (DNA): TGTGCCAGCAGACAGGGGAACACTGAAGCTTTCTTT. Its translation is CASRQGNTEAFF.